These T cell receptor beta chains were read from a single sample in a study of CD8 T cells in Susac syndrome. TCRdb reprocessed the immunoSEQ multiplex PCR reads via MiXCR and lists one record per CDR3 protein. This sample has tens of thousands of distinct CDR3 sequences, with about 93% found just once. The sequenced sample was CD4+ T cells from PBMCs. Receptors were obtained from a human donor with Susac syndrome. CDR3s include the opening cysteine and the closing phenylalanine or tryptophan.

V: TRBV29-1; CDR3: CSATRGGLGTGELFF
V: TRBV30; CDR3: CAWSLAGTGRSPLHF
V: TRBV27; CDR3: CASSLGTGGPDEQFF
V: TRBV3-1; CDR3: CASSQDLGVRAGNTIYF
V: TRBV29-1; CDR3: CSVELGGRETQYF
V: TRBV14; CDR3: CASSQVLDPYEQFF
V: TRBV20-1; CDR3: CSASPSGRFYNEQFF
V: TRBV30; CDR3: CAWNLRRMNTEAFF
V: TRBV6-5; CDR3: CASSPLAGGGETQYF
V: TRBV5-1; CDR3: CASSLDGGGTDTQYF
V: TRBV5-4; CDR3: CASSYPGPVETQYF
V: TRBV25-1; CDR3: CASRGTLSEAFF
V: TRBV11-2; CDR3: CASSSPTEAKNIQYF
V: TRBV7-8; CDR3: CASSLEWTRTGELFF
V: TRBV30; CDR3: CAWSGNRAGAVSNQPQHF